This paragraph reports one T cell receptor (beta chain). There is no known antigen for this receptor. Qualities for individual bases were not recorded, and no much larger clone is one base off. This sample is part of a study of control samples from healthy donors and cancer patients (dated by TCRdb to the early 2020s). Library creation used the immunoSEQ multiplex PCR assay. TCRdb mirrors the immuneACCESS table, restricted to in-frame sequences. Some clones are absent from its copies; in checked studies, under half trace to an unresolved V gene, and the reason for the others is unknown. This sample comprises some 120,000 clones, roughly nine tenths of them detected only once. Of the sample, approximately 8% falls within the top ten clones. At the junction V is shortened by 5 bases and J by 7 bases, with 26 bases in between. The CDR3 has 17 amino acids, counting the end cysteine and phenylalanine. The retained sequence is limited to the CDR3, 51 bases, with the frame set at the first base. CDR1 and CDR2 were assigned from the germline V gene as SGHAT and FQNNGV.

The sample taken for sequencing was blood. Recombination joined TRBV11-2 with TRBJ1-2; the D region possibly corresponds to TRBD1 (5 bases align). The receptor comes from a woman between 18 and 29 years old in good health. The nucleotide sequence reads as follows: TGTGCCAGCAGCCACCACCCCCGAGGGGATCAACAGTTTGGCTACACCTTC. This yields the protein CASSHHPRGDQQFGYTF. With the portions outside the CDR3 filled from the reference TRBV11-2 and TRBJ1-2 genes, the complete variable region becomes EAGVAQSPRYKIIEKRQSVAFWCNPISGHATLYWYQQILGQGPKLLIQFQNNGVVDDSQLPKDRFSAERLKGVDSTLKIQPAKLEDSAVYLCASSHHPRGDQQFGYTFGSGTRLTVV.